A single sample is the source of the 25 T cell receptor beta chains below, sequenced in a study of shared clonotypes between healthy human individuals. Some clones are missing from TCRdb's copy, which holds only in-frame ones; the method was immunoSEQ multiplex PCR. The repertoire holds some 380,000 clones, 96% seen once, with 0.25% to 0.35% in the top ten. The sequenced sample was memory CD8+ T cells sorted from blood. Specified subset: CD45RO+ cells pooled with CCR7-negative TemRA cells. All receptors come from a man aged 30 to 45 in good health.

The sample holds one count of this clone. The rearrangement links TRBV6-1 to TRBJ2-1; no definite D call. The V gene's germline CDR1 is MNHNS and CDR2 SASEGT. CDR3 length equals 13 residues. Between the trimmed V and J ends, which lost 7 bases and 2 bases, there was a span of 9 bases. DNA for the CDR3: TGTGCCAGCAAAAGTCCGCCCTACAATGAGCAGTTCTTC. Protein: CASKSPPYNEQFF.

This clone appeared a single time. The rearrangement links TRBV11-2 to TRBJ2-1, with D unclear. Trimming removed 3 bases from V and 9 bases from J, with 6 bases in between. Germline V CDR1 and CDR2: SGHAT, FQNNGV. The CDR3 consists of 11 residues. CDR3 sequence: CASSLAREQFF. CDR3 sequence (DNA): TGTGCCAGCAGCTTGGCGCGTGAGCAGTTCTTC.

The V call is TRBV5-4, the J call TRBJ2-2; D is unresolved. Trimming cost V 3 bases and J 1 base, with 4 bases left between them. The V gene's germline CDR1 is SGHNT and CDR2 YYREEE (reference sequence). This CDR3 is built from 13 residues. The CDR3 sequence: CASSSGNTGELFF. For the CDR3, the DNA is TGTGCCAGCAGCTCAGGGAACACCGGGGAGCTGTTTTTT.

This clone was counted between two and nine times. The chain employs TRBV4-2 and TRBJ2-1; possible D gene TRBD1, 5 bases. The V gene's germline CDR1 is LGHNA and CDR2 YNFKEQ. V lost 0 bases to trimming and J lost 1 base, with 10 bases between them. The CDR3 extends over 16 amino acids. CDR3 coding DNA: TGTGCCAGCAGCCAAGAGGGCCACAGGTCCTACAATGAGCAGTTCTTC. This encodes CASSQEGHRSYNEQFF.

V is TRBV19 and J is TRBJ2-3; TRBD1 matches 11 bases. The CDR3 runs to 15 residues. Germline CDR1 reads LNHDA; CDR2 reads SQIVND (reference sequence). J gave up 5 bases and V 6 bases, and 7 bases lay outside the gene matches. In DNA form, the CDR3 reads TGTGCCAGTAGCAGGACAGGGGGCGCGGGAGATACGCAGTATTTT. It codes for CASSRTGGAGDTQYF.

V usage is TRBV7-9 and J usage is TRBJ1-4, with 9 bases that match TRBD1. V was pared by 5 bases and J by 6 bases, with 1 base of the junction left unmatched. The CDR3 sequence is 13 residues long. Germline V gives CDR1 SEHNR, CDR2 FQNEAQ (reference sequence). CDR3 DNA: TGTGCCAGCAGCCGGGACAGGGATGAAAAACTGTTTTTT. It encodes CASSRDRDEKLFF.

This chain connects TRBV6-1 to TRBJ2-1; D gene ambiguous. This CDR3 has 10 amino acids. The V end was cut by 5 bases, the J end by 6 bases, with 2 bases between. Germline lookup yields CDR1 MNHNS and CDR2 SASEGT. The CDR3 protein is CASSFNEQFF. In nucleotides, the CDR3 is TGTGCCAGCAGTTTCAATGAGCAGTTCTTC.

The chain is built from TRBV5-1 and TRBJ2-3, with 10 positions matching TRBD2. Trimming at V came to 3 bases and at J to 1 base, leaving 5 bases not matched to a gene. In germline, CDR1 is SGHRS, CDR2 YFSETQ. The CDR3 loop spans 16 amino acids. The CDR3 DNA reads TGCGCCAGCAGCTACCCTAGCGGGAGCGGCACAGATACGCAGTATTTT. Amino acid sequence: CASSYPSGSGTDTQYF.

V gene TRBV11-3 combines with J gene TRBJ2-5; D tentatively reads TRBD1 or TRBD2 (6 bases each). The ends were cut back, 6 bases at V and 3 bases at J, with 8 bases in the middle. CDR1 and CDR2 from the germline V gene are SGHNT and YENEEA. CDR3 length: 12 amino acids. The CDR3 nucleotides read TGTGCCAGCAGGAGGGGGGAAGAGACCCAGTACTTC. It encodes CASRRGEETQYF.

The chain recombines TRBV6-5 with TRBJ2-3, with D uncertain. The V gene lost 4 bases and the J gene lost 1 base, with 12 bases spanning the gap. From germline, CDR1 is MNHEY and CDR2 SVGAGI. The CDR3 extends over 15 amino acids. The CDR3 here is CASSSLAVRTDTQYF. CDR3 nucleotides: TGTGCCAGCAGTTCCTTAGCAGTTCGCACAGATACGCAGTATTTT.

The CDR3 nucleotides are TGTGCCAGCAGCTCACATCCCCCCGCCCCTGCCCACGTCCTCGAGCAGTACTTC. The encoded protein is CASSSHPPAPAHVLEQYF. This chain links TRBV11-2 with TRBJ2-7; the D is unclear. Per the germline V gene, CDR1 is SGHAT and CDR2 is FQNNGV. The CDR3 runs 18 residues. Trimming removed 4 bases from V and 6 bases from J, with 28 bases in between.

The chain links TRBV6-6 to TRBJ2-7; the D is unclear. This CDR3 has 11 amino acids. V shed 2 bases and J shed 5 bases, with 4 bases lying between them. Germline CDR1 reads MNHNY; CDR2 reads SVGAGI (reference sequence). In DNA form, the CDR3 reads TGTGCCAGCAGTTACCGCAACGAGCAGTACTTC. Translation gives CASSYRNEQYF.

The chain links TRBV5-6 to TRBJ2-1; D could derive from TRBD1 or TRBD2 (5 bases each). Germline CDR1 is SGHDT and CDR2 is YYEEEE. There are 11 residues in the CDR3. The V and J ends lost 2 bases and 14 bases respectively, with 11 bases between them. This CDR3 is CASSLLGVEFF. CDR3 DNA: TGTGCCAGCAGCTTACTAGGGGTGGAGTTCTTC.

This clone was detected once. V and J are TRBV5-1 and TRBJ1-2; D is unresolved. The V end lost 0 bases, the J end lost 2 bases, and 11 bases lay between the germline ends. This CDR3 has 15 amino acids. CDR1 SGHRS and CDR2 YFSETQ come from the germline V gene. CDR3: CASSLVGRSNYGYTF. The CDR3 DNA reads as TGCGCCAGCAGCTTGGTAGGCAGGTCGAACTATGGCTACACCTTC.

V usage is TRBV5-6 and J usage is TRBJ2-7, with 13 bases that match TRBD2. The germline CDR1 and CDR2 sequences are SGHDT and YYEEEE. The CDR3 length is 18 residues. V was clipped by 4 bases and J by 1 base; unmatched bases: 11. CDR3 DNA sequence: TGTGCCAGCAGCCCGGGACTAGCGGGATTCGACCCATCCTACGAGCAGTACTTC. This translates into CASSPGLAGFDPSYEQYF.

The rearrangement links TRBV14 to TRBJ2-7; D assignment may be TRBD1 or TRBD2 (5 bases each). Germline assignment: CDR1 SGHDN and CDR2 FVKESK. V lost 4 bases and J lost 0, with 7 bases in between. CDR3 length equals 13 residues. CDR3 DNA: TGTGCCAGCAGCCGGGGGACCTCCTACGAGCAGTACTTC. The encoded protein is CASSRGTSYEQYF.

V is TRBV5-4 and J is TRBJ2-3; D gene uncertain. The CDR3 has 13 residues. V gave up 3 bases and J gave up 6 bases, with 11 bases separating them. CDR1 SGHNT and CDR2 YYREEE come from the germline V gene (reference sequence). Written as DNA, the CDR3 is TGTGCCAGCAGCTCTGACTGGAGTGATACGCAGTATTTT. Translating it yields CASSSDWSDTQYF.

The gene calls are TRBV18 and TRBJ1-6; D might be TRBD1 (5 bases). Looked up from germline, CDR1 is KGHSH and CDR2 is LQKENI. The CDR3 spans 16 residues. The ends were cut back, 2 bases at V and 0 bases at J, with 8 bases in the middle. The CDR3 DNA reads TGTGCCAGCTCACCATGGGGGAGCTCCTATAATTCACCCCTCCACTTT. It is translated as CASSPWGSSYNSPLHF.

The J gene is TRBJ2-1, the V gene TRBV5-1, with D tentatively TRBD2 (6 bases). This CDR3 contains 14 residues. CDR1 and CDR2 from the germline V gene are SGHRS and YFSETQ. Trimming took 5 bases from V and 4 from J, leaving 13 bases between them. The CDR3 here is CASRSRLAYNEQFF. The CDR3 nucleotides read TGCGCCAGCAGGTCACGTCTAGCGTACAATGAGCAGTTCTTC.

V and J are TRBV4-2 and TRBJ2-7; TRBD2 agrees at 12 bases. Germline V lookup: CDR1 LGHNA, CDR2 YNFKEQ. After removal of 3 bases from V and 2 bases from J, the junction contained 2 bases not matched to a gene. This CDR3 has 15 amino acids. CDR3 in DNA: TGTGCCAGCAGCCACCCTAGCGGGAGGGCCTACGAGCAGTACTTC. Its translation: CASSHPSGRAYEQYF.

V gene TRBV27 combines with J gene TRBJ1-2, with a tentative D call TRBD1 (6 bases). Germline CDR1 reads MNHEY; CDR2 reads SMNVEV (reference sequence). Between the trimmed V and J ends, which lost 4 bases and 2 bases, there was a span of 11 bases. The CDR3 totals 14 residues. The CDR3 is CASSYRESNYGYTF. CDR3 nucleotide sequence: TGTGCCAGCAGTTACAGGGAATCCAACTATGGCTACACCTTC.

The chain carries TRBV5-4 and TRBJ1-4; no firm D call. The germline V and J ends were trimmed by 2 bases and 3 bases, with 14 bases remaining between them. The germline V gene has CDR1 SGHNT and CDR2 YYREEE (reference sequence). The CDR3 has 16 residues. The CDR3 sequence: CASSFRTFGANEKLFF. The DNA of the CDR3 is TGTGCCAGCAGCTTCAGGACGTTCGGTGCTAATGAAAAACTGTTTTTT. Variable domain in full (rest from reference TRBV5-4 and TRBJ1-4): ETGVTQSPTHLIKTRGQQVTLRCSSQSGHNTVSWYQQALGQGPQFIFQYYREEENGRGNFPPRFSGLQFPNYSSELNVNALELDDSALYLCASSFRTFGANEKLFFGSGTQLSVL.

The CDR3 bases are TGTGCCAGCAGCTTAGGTCGGGCGGACGCACGTCAAGAGACCCAGTACTTC. Translation gives CASSLGRADARQETQYF. The chain employs TRBV5-6 and TRBJ2-5; D call uncertain. This CDR3 is 17 amino acids long. Trimming left V 2 bases short and J 2 bases short, with 19 bases between. Germline V gene data show CDR1 as SGHDT and CDR2 as YYEEEE.

V usage is TRBV6-1 and J usage is TRBJ1-1; D is unresolved. The germline V gene encodes CDR1 MNHNS and CDR2 SASEGT. The CDR3 spans 13 residues. Trimming left V 3 bases short and J 7 bases short, with 12 bases between. In nucleotides, the CDR3 is TGTGCCAGCAGTGAGTTTATTGGTGGTGAAGCTTTCTTT. This encodes CASSEFIGGEAFF.

The chain carries TRBV18 and TRBJ2-1, with D possibly TRBD2 on 6 matching bases. Trimming left V 2 bases short and J 13 bases short, with 9 bases between. Per the germline V gene, CDR1 is KGHSH and CDR2 is LQKENI. This CDR3 region has 11 residues. The chain's CDR3 is CASSPGLFQFF. The DNA of the CDR3 is TGTGCCAGCTCACCAGGACTATTCCAGTTCTTC.